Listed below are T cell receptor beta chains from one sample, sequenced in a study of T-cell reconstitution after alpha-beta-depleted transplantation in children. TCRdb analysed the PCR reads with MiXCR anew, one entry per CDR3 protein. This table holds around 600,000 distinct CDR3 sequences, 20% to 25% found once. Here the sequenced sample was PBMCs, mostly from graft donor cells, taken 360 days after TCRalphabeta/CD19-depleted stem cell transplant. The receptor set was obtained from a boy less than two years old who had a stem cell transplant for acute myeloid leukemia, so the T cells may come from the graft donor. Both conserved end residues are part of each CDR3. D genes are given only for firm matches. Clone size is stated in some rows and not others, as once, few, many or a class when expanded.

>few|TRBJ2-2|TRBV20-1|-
TGCAGTGCTAGACTCTCCCCTGCGAACACCGGGGAGCGGTTTTTT
CSARLSPANTGERFF
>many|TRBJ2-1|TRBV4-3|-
TGCGCCAGCAGCCACGACCGGGACGGTTACAATGAGCAGTTCTTC
CASSHDRDGYNEQFF
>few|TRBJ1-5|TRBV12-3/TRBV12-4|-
TGTGCCAGCAGTTTGCGTGGAACGTCCTTCAATCAGCCCCAGCATTTT
CASSLRGTSFNQPQHF
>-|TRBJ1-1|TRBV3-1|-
TGTGCCAGCAGCCCATTCTCAGGGAACACTGAAGCTTTCTTT
CASSPFSGNTEAFF
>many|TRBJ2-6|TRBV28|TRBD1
TGTGCCAGCAGCCCTCCAGGGGGATCTGGGGCCAACGTCCTGACTTTC
CASSPPGGSGANVLTF
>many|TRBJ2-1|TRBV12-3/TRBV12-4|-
TGTGCCAGCAGTAATAGCGGACAGGTCAATGAGCAGTTCTTC
CASSNSGQVNEQFF
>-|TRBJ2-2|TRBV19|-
TGTGCCAGTAGTATAGGTGGGGGGTCGACCACCGGGGAGCTGTTTTTT
CASSIGGGSTTGELFF
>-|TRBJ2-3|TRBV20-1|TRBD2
TGCAGTGCCAATGGACTAGCGGGGGGCCTTATCACAGATACGCAGTATTTT
CSANGLAGGLITDTQYF
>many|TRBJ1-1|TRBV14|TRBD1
TGTGCCAGCAGCCTTGGGACAGGCTGGAACACTGAAGCTTTCTTT
CASSLGTGWNTEAFF
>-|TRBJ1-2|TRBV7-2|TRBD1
TGTGCCAGCAGCTTATCCGGGACAGGGATCGGCTACACCTTC
CASSLSGTGIGYTF
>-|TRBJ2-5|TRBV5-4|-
TGTGCCAGCAGCTTCCGGGTCCACGAGGAGACCCAGTACTTC
CASSFRVHEETQYF
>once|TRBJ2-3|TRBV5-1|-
TGCGCCAGCAGCTTGGATGGCGGGGGCTACACAGATACGCAGTATTTT
CASSLDGGGYTDTQYF
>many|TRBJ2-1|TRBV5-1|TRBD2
TGCGCCAGCAGCTCTCCCTTGACTAGCGGGGGCCACAATGAGCAGTTCTTC
CASSSPLTSGGHNEQFF
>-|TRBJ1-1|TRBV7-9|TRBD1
TGTGCCAGCAGCAAGACAGACAGGGGACGTACTGAAGCTTTCTTT
CASSKTDRGRTEAFF
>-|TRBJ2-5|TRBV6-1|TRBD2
TGTGCCAGCAGTCAGCGGGGGACCCAAGAGACCCAGTACTTC
CASSQRGTQETQYF
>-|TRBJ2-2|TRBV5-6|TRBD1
TGTGCCAGCACCGAGGACAGGGTGGGCACCGGGGAGCTGTTTTTT
CASTEDRVGTGELFF
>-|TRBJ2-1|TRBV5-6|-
TGTGCCAGCAGCACTACACCTCTTAATGAGCAGTTCTTC
CASSTTPLNEQFF
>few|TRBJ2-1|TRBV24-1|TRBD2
TGTGCCACCAGTGATTTGCTTTCCGGGACTAGTCGAGATGAGCAGTTCTTC
CATSDLLSGTSRDEQFF
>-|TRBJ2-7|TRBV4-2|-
TGTGCCAGCAGCCAAGATCTCAGGCTCCTAGGGTACGAGCAGTACTTC
CASSQDLRLLGYEQYF
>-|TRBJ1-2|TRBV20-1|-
TGCAGTGCTAGGTGGGGGGATGGCTACACCTTC
CSARWGDGYTF
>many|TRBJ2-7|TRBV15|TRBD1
TGTGCCACCGGTAACCGGGACAGACCGTACGAGCAGTACTTC
CATGNRDRPYEQYF
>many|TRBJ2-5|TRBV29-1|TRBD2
TGCAGCGGCGGGAGGTTGGGAAGAATGGAGACCCAGTACTTC
CSGGRLGRMETQYF
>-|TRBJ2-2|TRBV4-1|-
TGCGCCAGCAGCCAAGTATCTCGCGGGGAGCTGTTTTTT
CASSQVSRGELFF
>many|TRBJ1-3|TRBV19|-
TGTGCCAGTAGCCCGCGAAGCCGAAGGAACACCATATATTTT
CASSPRSRRNTIYF
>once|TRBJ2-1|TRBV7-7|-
TGTGCCAGCAGCTGGGGACCGCTCAATGAGCAGTTCTTC
CASSWGPLNEQFF
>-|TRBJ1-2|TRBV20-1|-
TGCAGTGCTAGAGAAATTCGACAGGCGTTGTATGGCTACACCTTC
CSAREIRQALYGYTF
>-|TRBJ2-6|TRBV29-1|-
TGCAGCGTTGCCGGGTCTGGGGCCAACGTCCTGACTTTC
CSVAGSGANVLTF
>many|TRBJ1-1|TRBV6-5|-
TGTGCCAGCAGTTATGAGGGCAACACTGAAGCTTTCTTT
CASSYEGNTEAFF
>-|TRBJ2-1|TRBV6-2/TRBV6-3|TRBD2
TGTGCCAGCAGTCGGACTAGCGGGGGTCTTGATGAGCAGTTCTTC
CASSRTSGGLDEQFF
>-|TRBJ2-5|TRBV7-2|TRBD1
TGTGCCAGCAGCTTAGGCCAGACAGGGGGTGGGACCCAGTACTTC
CASSLGQTGGGTQYF
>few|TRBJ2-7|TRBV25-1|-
TGTGCCAGCAGTGAATTGGAAGGGACGTTCAACGAGCAGTACTTC
CASSELEGTFNEQYF
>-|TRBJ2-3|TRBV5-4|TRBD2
TGTGCCAGCAGATCCAGGAGAGCGGGAGACACAGATACGCAGTATTTT
CASRSRRAGDTDTQYF
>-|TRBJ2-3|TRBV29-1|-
TGCAGCGTTCGACCTACAGGGACAGATACGCAGTATTTT
CSVRPTGTDTQYF
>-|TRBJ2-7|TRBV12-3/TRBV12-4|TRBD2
TGTGCCAGCAGTCGTCCGATTAGCGGGGGCCTTGCCTACGAGCAGTACTTC
CASSRPISGGLAYEQYF
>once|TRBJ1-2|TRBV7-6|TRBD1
TGTGCCAGCAGCAACGACAGGGTTGGCTACACCTTC
CASSNDRVGYTF
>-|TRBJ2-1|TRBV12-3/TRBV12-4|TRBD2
TGTGCCAGCAGTCCCACCCTCCAGCGGGGGGTTGGCAATGAGCAGTTCTTC
CASSPTLQRGVGNEQFF
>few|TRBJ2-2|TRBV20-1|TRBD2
TGCAGTGCTAGAGCATTAAGCGGGGGATTCACCGGGGAGCTGTTTTTT
CSARALSGGFTGELFF
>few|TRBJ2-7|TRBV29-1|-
TGCAGCGTTGAAGTTCCGGTCTCCTACGAGCAGTACTTC
CSVEVPVSYEQYF
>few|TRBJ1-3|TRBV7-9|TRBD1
TGTGCCAGCAGCACAAGGACAGGGACCTCTGGAAACACCATATATTTT
CASSTRTGTSGNTIYF
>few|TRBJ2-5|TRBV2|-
TGTGCCAGCCATCCGGGCCCCCGGCAAGAGACCCAGTACTTC
CASHPGPRQETQYF
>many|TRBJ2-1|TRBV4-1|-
TGCGCCAGCAGCCCAGGGGGGTTCGGCAATGAGCAGTTCTTC
CASSPGGFGNEQFF